This is a list of T cell receptor beta chains from one sample in a study of cytomegalovirus exposure and HLA in healthy donors. Data came from immunoSEQ multiplex PCR; TCRdb stores just in-frame clones and leaves some out. The sample holds approximately 170,000 clones, 80% to 85% seen once. The sample comprised PBMCs. These receptors were obtained from a man between 25 and 39 years old in good health and CMV-seropositive. CDR3s include the opening cysteine and the closing phenylalanine or tryptophan. A D gene is named only where the DNA matches it firmly. The size field is filled for only some rows; it gives once, few, many or a size class.

CDR3,DNA,length,J,V,D,size
CAWGTGNEQYF,TGTGCCTGGGGGACAGGGAACGAGCAGTACTTC,11,TRBJ2-7,TRBV30,TRBD1,-
CASSQERGGQETQYF,TGCGCCAGCAGCCAAGAGCGGGGGGGCCAAGAGACCCAGTACTTC,15,TRBJ2-5,TRBV4-3,TRBD2,medium-sized
CASSSRSGNEQFF,TGTGCCAGCAGCTCCCGGAGCGGTAATGAGCAGTTCTTC,13,TRBJ2-1,TRBV7-2,-,-
CAIGRDVQLTQHF,TGTGCCATCGGGCGGGACGTCCAGTTGACCCAGCATTTT,13,TRBJ1-5,TRBV10-3,-,-
CASSVGAGSSYEQYF,TGTGCCAGCAGCGTAGGTGCGGGGAGCTCCTACGAGCAGTACTTC,15,TRBJ2-7,TRBV9,-,-
CASSFLWGGGYEQYF,TGTGCCAGCAGCTTTCTATGGGGCGGGGGATACGAGCAGTACTTC,15,TRBJ2-7,TRBV7-8,TRBD2,once
CASSTRGGYTF,TGTGCCAGCAGTACCAGGGGTGGCTACACCTTC,11,TRBJ1-2,TRBV28,-,-
CASSLVATGSSEQYF,TGCGCCAGCAGCTTGGTGGCGACAGGGTCAAGCGAGCAGTACTTC,15,TRBJ2-7,TRBV5-1,TRBD1,-
CASSPLLGRSTEAFF,TGTGCCAGCAGTCCCTTGCTGGGGCGTAGCACTGAAGCTTTCTTT,15,TRBJ1-1,TRBV27,-,-
CAWSGLSTNYGYTF,TGTGCCTGGAGTGGCCTGAGTACTAACTATGGCTACACCTTC,14,TRBJ1-2,TRBV30,-,-
CASSLGRASSNTGELFF,TGTGCCAGCAGCTTAGGGCGCGCCAGTTCGAACACCGGGGAGCTGTTTTTT,17,TRBJ2-2,TRBV7-3,-,-
CASRGVSGQETQYF,TGTGCCAGCAGAGGAGTATCGGGGCAAGAGACCCAGTACTTC,14,TRBJ2-5,TRBV27,-,-
CASSFGGFGTGELFF,TGTGCCAGCAGCTTTGGAGGCTTCGGCACCGGGGAGCTGTTTTTT,15,TRBJ2-2,TRBV7-8,-,-
CASSLTGGLNTIYF,TGCGCCAGCAGCTTGACAGGGGGCTTGAACACCATATATTTT,14,TRBJ1-3,TRBV5-1,TRBD1,once
CASSHTGGSDYGYTF,TGTGCCAGCAGCCATACAGGGGGCTCGGACTATGGCTACACCTTC,15,TRBJ1-2,TRBV7-3,TRBD1,-
CASRRDSFEQYF,TGTGCCAGCAGGAGGGACAGCTTCGAGCAGTACTTC,12,TRBJ2-7,TRBV7-9,TRBD1,-
CASSNHLGAGARRDTQYF,TGTGCCAGCAGTAACCACTTAGGGGCGGGGGCCCGCAGGGATACGCAGTATTTT,18,TRBJ2-3,TRBV28,-,-
CASTRGTNEKLFF,TGCGCCAGCACTCGGGGAACTAATGAAAAACTGTTTTTT,13,TRBJ1-4,TRBV10-2,-,-
CASSTDSRGNTIYF,TGCGCCAGCAGCACCGACAGTCGCGGAAACACCATATATTTT,14,TRBJ1-3,TRBV5-1,-,few
CASSLRGRSEETQYF,TGTGCCAGCAGTTTAAGGGGCCGGAGCGAGGAGACCCAGTACTTC,15,TRBJ2-5,TRBV28,-,-
CASSEALLWGSSYNSPLHF,TGTGCCAGCAGTGAAGCGCTTCTTTGGGGCAGCTCCTATAATTCACCCCTCCACTTT,19,TRBJ1-6,TRBV6-1,-,-
CASSPDRVGYTF,TGTGCCAGCAGCCCAGACAGGGTCGGCTACACCTTC,12,TRBJ1-2,TRBV5-6,TRBD1,-
CATSRGTWAGGSQGQFF,TGTGCCACCAGCAGAGGGACCTGGGCGGGGGGCTCCCAGGGGCAGTTCTTC,17,TRBJ2-1,TRBV15,TRBD2,-
CASSQGRGNLLREQYF,TGCGCCAGCAGCCAAGGTCGCGGGAATCTCCTACGGGAGCAGTACTTC,16,TRBJ2-7,TRBV4-1,-,-
CASSQGDNLNTEAFF,TGCGCCAGCAGCCAAGGGGACAACCTGAACACTGAAGCTTTCTTT,15,TRBJ1-1,TRBV4-3,-,-
CASSHPVKGIKGGYTF,TGCGCCAGCAGCCACCCAGTGAAGGGGATCAAGGGGGGCTACACCTTC,16,TRBJ1-2,TRBV4-1,-,-
CASSRGTANTGELFF,TGTGCCAGCAGCCGCGGGACAGCGAACACCGGGGAGCTGTTTTTT,15,TRBJ2-2,TRBV5-4,-,-
CAWSPNRDNYGYTF,TGTGCCTGGAGTCCCAACCGGGATAACTATGGCTACACCTTC,14,TRBJ1-2,TRBV30,-,-
CASSAFPGQGYEQYF,TGTGCCAGCAGCGCTTTTCCGGGACAGGGGTACGAGCAGTACTTC,15,TRBJ2-7,TRBV9,TRBD1,-